These T cell receptor beta chains were read from a single sample in a study of beta chain features in type 1 diabetes. Here immunoSEQ multiplex PCR was the method, and the copy in TCRdb shows in-frame clones only, minus some. Here the sample spans hundreds of thousands of clones, about 15% being singletons. Material: naive CD4+ T cells from blood. These receptors were taken from a man aged 30 to 39 in good health. The CDR3 runs from the conserved cysteine through the conserved F or W. The D gene is left open where the match is weak. Clone size is given for some rows only: seen once, a few or many times, or a class if the clone is expanded.

V,size,J,D,DNA,CDR3
TRBV7-9,few,TRBJ2-5,-,TGTGCCAGCGCTCGGGAAGAGACCCAGTACTTC,CASAREETQYF
TRBV7-2,-,TRBJ1-2,-,TGTGCCAGCAGCAAGTGGAATCGTCAGAGCACCTATGGCTACACCTTC,CASSKWNRQSTYGYTF
TRBV7-2,-,TRBJ2-7,TRBD1,TGTGCCAGCAGCTTTGGGCAGGGGGCGCGGGAGCAGTACTTC,CASSFGQGAREQYF
TRBV11-2,few,TRBJ2-5,-,TGTGCCAGCAGCTTCGCGCAGGGCGTAAGAAAGACCCAGTACTTC,CASSFAQGVRKTQYF
TRBV12-2,-,TRBJ1-5,-,TGTGCAAGTCGCTTAGCTGGGGAACAGCATTTT,CASRLAGEQHF
TRBV7-9,few,TRBJ1-2,TRBD1,TGTGCCAGCAGCCATGGACAGGGTGGTGGCTACACCTTC,CASSHGQGGGYTF
TRBV9,few,TRBJ2-1,-,TGTGCCAGCAGCGTACGCGGGACCACCTACAATGAGCAGTTCTTC,CASSVRGTTYNEQFF
TRBV10-3,few,TRBJ2-7,TRBD1,TGTGCCATCAATGACAGGGTATGGAACGAGCAGTACTTC,CAINDRVWNEQYF
TRBV30,-,TRBJ1-2,-,TGTGCCTGGAGAACAGGGATCGTAAAGGATGGCTACACCTTC,CAWRTGIVKDGYTF
TRBV14,few,TRBJ2-2,TRBD1,TGTGCCAGCAGCCAAGTGGTAGGGGGCTACACCGGGGAGCTGTTTTTT,CASSQVVGGYTGELFF
TRBV6-1,-,TRBJ2-5,-,TGTGCCAGCAGTGAAAGAGGCATCGGGAGCAGGGTGACCCAGTACTTC,CASSERGIGSRVTQYF
TRBV2,-,TRBJ1-4,-,TGTGCCAGCAGGAACCAGGGGATCCTCAATGAAAAACTGTTTTTT,CASRNQGILNEKLFF
TRBV9,-,TRBJ2-3,-,TGTGCCAGCAGCGTAGACCAAGATACGCAGTATTTT,CASSVDQDTQYF
TRBV29-1,-,TRBJ2-5,-,TGCAGCGTAGATAGTCACCAAGAGACCCAGTACTTC,CSVDSHQETQYF
TRBV28,-,TRBJ1-1,-,TGTGCCGGAAAGGACAGAAAGGCTGAAGCTTTCTTT,CAGKDRKAEAFF
TRBV30,few,TRBJ1-2,-,TGTGCCTGGAACCCCAGCAGCCAGATTCATGGCTACACCTTC,CAWNPSSQIHGYTF
TRBV28,-,TRBJ1-4,-,TGTGCCAGCAGTTTTCAGGCGGGAGCAGGTGAAAAACTGTTTTTT,CASSFQAGAGEKLFF
TRBV30,-,TRBJ2-2,-,TGTGCCTGGAGTGGGTACGACACCGGGGAGCTGTTTTTT,CAWSGYDTGELFF
TRBV7-9,-,TRBJ1-2,-,TGTGCCAGCAGCTTAGGAGGATATGGCTACACCTTC,CASSLGGYGYTF
TRBV23-1,-,TRBJ1-1,-,TGCGCCAGCAGTCAAATCGGTAGGGACGCCGGAGGGACTGAAGCTTTCTTT,CASSQIGRDAGGTEAFF
TRBV15,-,TRBJ2-6,-,TGTGCCACCAGCAGAGACCGCTCTGGGGCCAACGTCCTGACTTTC,CATSRDRSGANVLTF
TRBV7-2,-,TRBJ2-1,-,TGTGCCAGCAGCTCCCAGGGAGGTGAGCAGTTCTTC,CASSSQGGEQFF
TRBV7-2,-,TRBJ1-1,-,TGTGCCAGCAGTTCAACTTTAGATACTGAAGCTTTCTTT,CASSSTLDTEAFF
TRBV7-9,-,TRBJ2-5,TRBD1,TGTGCCAGCAGCTTACGGGACAGGAGGGACCAAGAGACCCAGTACTTC,CASSLRDRRDQETQYF
TRBV29-1,few,TRBJ2-1,-,TGCAGCGTTGAAGATGAATCCTGGTACGGGGTCAATGAGCAGTTCTTC,CSVEDESWYGVNEQFF
TRBV9,few,TRBJ1-2,-,TGTGCCAGCAAGCGCGGCTATGGCTACACCTTC,CASKRGYGYTF
TRBV9,few,TRBJ2-3,TRBD1,TGTGCCAGCAGCGTGCGACAGGGTGGCACAGATACGCAGTATTTT,CASSVRQGGTDTQYF
TRBV29-1,few,TRBJ2-7,TRBD1,TGCAGCTCCGCGGACAGGGCAAAGAGCGAGCAGTACTTC,CSSADRAKSEQYF
TRBV7-2,-,TRBJ2-3,-,TGTGCCAGCAGCTTAGGTCGGGGGATCGGGCAGCGCACAGATACGCAGTATTTT,CASSLGRGIGQRTDTQYF
TRBV9,-,TRBJ2-2,TRBD1,TGTGCCAGCAGCGTTAGACAGGGTCGTGACACCGGGGAGCTGTTTTTT,CASSVRQGRDTGELFF
TRBV7-3,-,TRBJ2-3,TRBD2,TGTGCCAGCAGCGCAGGGATAGCGGGAGGTTCAGATACGCAGTATTTT,CASSAGIAGGSDTQYF
TRBV11-2,few,TRBJ2-7,TRBD2,TGTGCCAGCAGCTTAGGCCTAGCGGGGCACGAGCAGTACTTC,CASSLGLAGHEQYF